This T cell receptor beta chain was obtained from a study of blood T cell repertoires in COVID-19. Overall study: Whether acute or convalescent, the COVID-19 samples came from the United States, Italy and Spain. The analysed material was cDNA or gDNA that came from T cells, B-cell-depleted T cells, or PBMCs.

The CDR3 is made up of 15 amino acids. V was cut by 0 bases and J by 1 base, with 9 bases left in between. CDR1 LNHNV and CDR2 YYDKDF come from the germline V gene (reference sequence). Authors' processing steps: Counts of nucleated cells, estimated from reference gene primer amplification, were obtained. Produced via immunoSEQ multiplex PCR; TCRdb's table is partial and in-frame only. V, J and clone size derive from that table, while D and trimming were established from the DNA sequence. Among around 110,000 clones, 75% to 90% were seen once, and the ten largest hold roughly 7.9%. Sequenced: peripheral blood. This sequence was found in a man between 70 and 80 years old with acute or convalescent COVID-19. The V call is TRBV15, the J call TRBJ1-1, with D perhaps matching TRBD1 (5 bases). In DNA form, the CDR3 reads TGTGCCACCAGCAGAGATAACAGGAGGAACACTGAAGCTTTCTTT. This sequence encodes CATSRDNRRNTEAFF.